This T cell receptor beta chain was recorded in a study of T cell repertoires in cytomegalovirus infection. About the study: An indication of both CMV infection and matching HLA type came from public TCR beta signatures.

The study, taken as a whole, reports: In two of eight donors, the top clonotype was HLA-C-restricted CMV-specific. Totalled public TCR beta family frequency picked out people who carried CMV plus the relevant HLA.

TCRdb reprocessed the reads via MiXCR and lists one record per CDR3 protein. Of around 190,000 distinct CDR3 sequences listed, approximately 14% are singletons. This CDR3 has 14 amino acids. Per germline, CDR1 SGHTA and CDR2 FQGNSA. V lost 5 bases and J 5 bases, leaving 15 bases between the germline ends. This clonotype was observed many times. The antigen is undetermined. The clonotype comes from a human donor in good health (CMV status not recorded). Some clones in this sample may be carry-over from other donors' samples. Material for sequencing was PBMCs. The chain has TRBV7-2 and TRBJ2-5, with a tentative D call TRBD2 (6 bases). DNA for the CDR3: TGTGCCAGCAGCCCAGGGACTTCGAAGGAGACCCAGTACTTC. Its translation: CASSPGTSKETQYF.